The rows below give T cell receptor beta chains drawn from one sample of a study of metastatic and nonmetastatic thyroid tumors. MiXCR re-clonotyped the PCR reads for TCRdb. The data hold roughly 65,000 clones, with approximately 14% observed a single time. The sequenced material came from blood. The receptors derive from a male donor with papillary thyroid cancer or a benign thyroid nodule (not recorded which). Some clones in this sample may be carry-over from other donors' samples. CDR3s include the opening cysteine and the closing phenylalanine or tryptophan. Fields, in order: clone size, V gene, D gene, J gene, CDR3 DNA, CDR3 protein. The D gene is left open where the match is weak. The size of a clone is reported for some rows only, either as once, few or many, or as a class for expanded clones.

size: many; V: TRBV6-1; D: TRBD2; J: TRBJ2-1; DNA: TGTGCCAGCAGCGGGACTAGCGGGATCAATGAGCAGTTCTTC; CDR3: CASSGTSGINEQFF
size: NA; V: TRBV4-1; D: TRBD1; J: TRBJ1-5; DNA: TGCGCCAGCAGCGCCCAAAATGGACAGGGGGGTGATCAGCCCCAGCATTTT; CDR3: CASSAQNGQGGDQPQHF
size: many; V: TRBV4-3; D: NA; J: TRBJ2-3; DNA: TGCGCCAGCAGCCCGGACAGTAGTAGAGATACGCAGTATTTT; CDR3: CASSPDSSRDTQYF
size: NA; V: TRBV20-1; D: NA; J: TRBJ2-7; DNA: TGCAGTGCTAGGCACGGCTACGAGCAGTACTTC; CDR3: CSARHGYEQYF
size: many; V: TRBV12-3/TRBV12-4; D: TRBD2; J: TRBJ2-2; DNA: TGTGCCAGCAGAACGGGACTAGCGTCTACCGGGGAGCTGTTTTTT; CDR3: CASRTGLASTGELFF
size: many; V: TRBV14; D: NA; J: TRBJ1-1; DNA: TGTGCCAGCAGCCGGCAAAGTGGAGGGGCCGGAACTGAAGCTTTCTTT; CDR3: CASSRQSGGAGTEAFF
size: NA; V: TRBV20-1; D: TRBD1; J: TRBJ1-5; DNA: TGCAGTGCAGCCGGGACAGGGGGCGGCAATCAGCCCCAGCATTTT; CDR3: CSAAGTGGGNQPQHF
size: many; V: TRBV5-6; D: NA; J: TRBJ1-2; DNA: TGTGCCAGCAGCTTGGAGCAGGGAGGAGGCTACACCTTC; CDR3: CASSLEQGGGYTF
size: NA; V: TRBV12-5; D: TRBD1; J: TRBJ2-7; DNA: TGTGCTAGTGGTTTGGAGGGCAGGGGGTACGAGCAGTACTTC; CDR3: CASGLEGRGYEQYF
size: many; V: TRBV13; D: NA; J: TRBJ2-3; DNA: TGTGCCAGCAGCCCCGGGGTCAGCACAGATACGCAGTATTTT; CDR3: CASSPGVSTDTQYF
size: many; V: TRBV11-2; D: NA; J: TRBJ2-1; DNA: TGTGCCAGCAGAAAACTAAGTGGCGGGACTCCCCGAAATGAGCAGTTCTTC; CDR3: CASRKLSGGTPRNEQFF
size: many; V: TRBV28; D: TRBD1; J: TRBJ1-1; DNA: TGTGCCAGCCTCGGGACAGGGAACACTGAAGCTTTCTTT; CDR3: CASLGTGNTEAFF
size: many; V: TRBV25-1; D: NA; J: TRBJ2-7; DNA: TGTGCCAGCAGTGAATTTGAACGGGACTACGAGCAGTACTTC; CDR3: CASSEFERDYEQYF
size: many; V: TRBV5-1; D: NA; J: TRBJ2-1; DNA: TGCGCCAGCAGCAGGGACTCTTCCGGCTACAATGAGCAGTTCTTC; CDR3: CASSRDSSGYNEQFF
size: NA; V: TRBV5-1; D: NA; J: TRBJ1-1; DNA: TGCGCCAGCAGCTTGACAGGGTCGCCGGGTGAAGCTTTCTTT; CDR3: CASSLTGSPGEAFF
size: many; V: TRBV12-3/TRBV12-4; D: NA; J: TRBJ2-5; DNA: TGTGCCAGCAGTTTAAGGGAGCAAGAGACCCAGTACTTC; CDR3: CASSLREQETQYF
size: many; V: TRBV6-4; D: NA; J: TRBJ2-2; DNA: TGTGCCAGCAGTGACTCGATGGGGTCCGGGGAGCTGTTTTTT; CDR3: CASSDSMGSGELFF
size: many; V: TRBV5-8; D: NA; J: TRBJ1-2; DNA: TGTGCCAGCAGCCTCGCGGGGTGGGTTGGCTACACCTTC; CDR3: CASSLAGWVGYTF
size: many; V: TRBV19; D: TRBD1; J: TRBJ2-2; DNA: TGTGCCAGTAGTACGGCAGGGGGCCATACCGGGGAGCTGTTTTTT; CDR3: CASSTAGGHTGELFF
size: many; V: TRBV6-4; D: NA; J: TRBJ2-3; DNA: TGTGCCAGCAGTCCCTCGGGTACAGATACGCAGTATTTT; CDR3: CASSPSGTDTQYF
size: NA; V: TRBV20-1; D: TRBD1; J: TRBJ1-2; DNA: TGCAGTGCTGGGATACCTAGACAGGGGTTTGGCTATGGCTACACCTTC; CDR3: CSAGIPRQGFGYGYTF
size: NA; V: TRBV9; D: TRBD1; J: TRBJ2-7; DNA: TGTGCCAGCAGCGCCTCCGGGACAGGTAAGGATCAGTACTTC; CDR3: CASSASGTGKDQYF
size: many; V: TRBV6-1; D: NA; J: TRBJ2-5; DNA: TGTGCCAGCACCAATAGGGAGACCCAGTACTTC; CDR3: CASTNRETQYF
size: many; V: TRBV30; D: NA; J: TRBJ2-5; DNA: TGTGCCTGGAGTGTACCGGGGGCGGAGACCCAGTACTTC; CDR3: CAWSVPGAETQYF
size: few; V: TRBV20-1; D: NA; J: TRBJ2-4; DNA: TGCAGTGCTAAGCGGAGCCCGACTAAGGACCGTTTAGCCAAAAACATTCAGTACTTC; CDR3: CSAKRSPTKDRLAKNIQYF
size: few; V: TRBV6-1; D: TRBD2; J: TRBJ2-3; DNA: TGTGTCACGTTAAACCGCGGGAGGACAGATACGCAGTATTTT; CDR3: CVTLNRGRTDTQYF
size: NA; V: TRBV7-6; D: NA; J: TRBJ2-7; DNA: TGTGCCAGCAGCTTATTGCCTAGGCAGGCTACATCCTACGAGCAGTACTTC; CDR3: CASSLLPRQATSYEQYF
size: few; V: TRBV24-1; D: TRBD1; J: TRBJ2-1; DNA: TGTGCCACCAGTGATACGACAGGGGGCTACTACAATGAGCAGTTCTTC; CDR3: CATSDTTGGYYNEQFF
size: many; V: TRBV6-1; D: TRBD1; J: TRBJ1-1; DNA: TGTGCCAGCAGACACGGGACAGGGAAGATGAACACTGAAGCTTTCTTT; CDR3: CASRHGTGKMNTEAFF
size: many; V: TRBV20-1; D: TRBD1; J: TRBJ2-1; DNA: TGCAGTGCTCCTGACAGGGGAGCTTCCTACAATGAGCAGTTCTTC; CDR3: CSAPDRGASYNEQFF
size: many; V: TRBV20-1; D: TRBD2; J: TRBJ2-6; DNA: TGCAGTGCTAGAGGCCCGGGACTAGCGGGTTCCTCTGGGGCCAACGTCCTGACTTTC; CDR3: CSARGPGLAGSSGANVLTF
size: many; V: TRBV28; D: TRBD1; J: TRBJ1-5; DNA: TGTGCCAGCATTTGGACAGGCCCGAATCAGCCCCAGCATTTT; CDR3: CASIWTGPNQPQHF
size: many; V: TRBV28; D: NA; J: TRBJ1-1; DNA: TGTGCCAGCAGCCCGGCGACAGCCATGAACACTGAAGCTTTCTTT; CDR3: CASSPATAMNTEAFF
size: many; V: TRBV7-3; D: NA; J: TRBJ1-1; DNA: TGTGCCAGCAGCTCCCAAACGAACACTGAAGCTTTCTTT; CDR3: CASSSQTNTEAFF
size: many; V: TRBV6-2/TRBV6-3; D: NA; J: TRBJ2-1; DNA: TGTGCCAGCAGTTTGAGTTGGGGTGAGCAGTTCTTC; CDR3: CASSLSWGEQFF
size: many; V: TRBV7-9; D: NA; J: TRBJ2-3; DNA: TGTGCCAGCAGCCCCTCCCTAGGGGGAGGCCCAGATACGCAGTATTTT; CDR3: CASSPSLGGGPDTQYF
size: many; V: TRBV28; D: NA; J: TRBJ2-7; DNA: TGTGCCAGCACCCCGCTGGGGGCGGTCTCCTACGAGCAGTACTTC; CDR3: CASTPLGAVSYEQYF
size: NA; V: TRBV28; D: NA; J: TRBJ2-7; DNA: TGTGCCAGCAGTTTATTTAGTCGGGAGTTTTCCTACGGGCAGTACTTC; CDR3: CASSLFSREFSYGQYF
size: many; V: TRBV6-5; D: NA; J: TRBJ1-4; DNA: TGTGCCAGCAGTTACGATGGGCAGGCGAGTGAAAAACTGTTTTTT; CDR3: CASSYDGQASEKLFF
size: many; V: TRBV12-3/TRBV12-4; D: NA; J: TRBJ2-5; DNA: TGTGCCAGCAGTCAACTAGCTCAAGAGACCCAGTACTTC; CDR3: CASSQLAQETQYF
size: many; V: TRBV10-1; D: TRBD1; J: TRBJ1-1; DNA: TGCGCCAGCAGTGAGTCACAGGGGGCGCCCACTGAAGCTTTCTTT; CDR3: CASSESQGAPTEAFF
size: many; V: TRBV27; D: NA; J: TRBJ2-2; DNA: TGTGCCAGCAGCCTAGGTCTGGGATACACCGGGGAGCTGTTTTTT; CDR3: CASSLGLGYTGELFF
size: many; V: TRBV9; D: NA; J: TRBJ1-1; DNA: TGTGCCAGCAGCGTTCGGCCGGTTTCTGAAGCTTTCTTT; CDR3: CASSVRPVSEAFF